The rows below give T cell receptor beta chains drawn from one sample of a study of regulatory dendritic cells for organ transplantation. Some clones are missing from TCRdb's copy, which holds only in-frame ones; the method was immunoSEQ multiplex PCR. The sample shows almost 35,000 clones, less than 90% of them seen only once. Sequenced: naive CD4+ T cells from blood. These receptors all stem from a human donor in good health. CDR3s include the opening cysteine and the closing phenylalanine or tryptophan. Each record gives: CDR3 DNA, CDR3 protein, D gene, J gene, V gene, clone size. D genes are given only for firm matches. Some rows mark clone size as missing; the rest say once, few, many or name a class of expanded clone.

TGTGCCAGCAGCAAGCTAGGCGGTCTAAAGGAAAAACTGTTTTTT CASSKLGGLKEKLFF NA TRBJ1-4 TRBV6-5 NA
TGTGCCATCAGTGACCCCAGGGGATCCTACGAGCAGTACTTC CAISDPRGSYEQYF NA TRBJ2-7 TRBV10-3 NA
TGCGCCAGCAGCCAAGATCAATATGCGGGGGGGGCCCTTATCGATGAGCAGTTCTTC CASSQDQYAGGALIDEQFF TRBD2 TRBJ2-1 TRBV4-1 NA
TGTGCCACCAACCCCCGACAGGCTAACAATCAGCCCCAGCATTTT CATNPRQANNQPQHF NA TRBJ1-5 TRBV6-6 NA
TGTGCCAGCAACAACAGGGGGACTGAAGCTTTCTTT CASNNRGTEAFF TRBD1 TRBJ1-1 TRBV2 NA
TGTGCCAGCAGCACCGGACAGGTACCGTCACAGTACTTC CASSTGQVPSQYF TRBD1 TRBJ2-7 TRBV7-2 NA
TGTGCCAGCAGCTTAGGGACTGTGACTCAGTATTTT CASSLGTVTQYF NA TRBJ2-3 TRBV7-2 NA
TGTGCTAGTGGTTTGGAAGTGGGGCAGGGTAGTGAGCAGTTCTTC CASGLEVGQGSEQFF NA TRBJ2-1 TRBV12-5 once
TGTGCCAGCAAGCGTCAGGGGCCTTCTTCTTATAATTCACCCCTCCACTTT CASKRQGPSSYNSPLHF NA TRBJ1-6 TRBV2 NA
TGTGCCAGCAGCTTACTTGTGGTAGAAGGCGGGGAGCTGTTTTTT CASSLLVVEGGELFF NA TRBJ2-2 TRBV13 NA
TGTGCCAGCAGTGATTTTGCCACTAGCACAGATACGCAGTATTTT CASSDFATSTDTQYF NA TRBJ2-3 TRBV25-1 NA
TGTGCCAGCAGTCTCGACAGGGGCAGCACCGGGGAGCTGTTTTTT CASSLDRGSTGELFF TRBD1 TRBJ2-2 TRBV5-8 NA
TGCGCCAGCAGTGATCCCGGAACCTCCTACAATGAGCAGTTCTTC CASSDPGTSYNEQFF NA TRBJ2-1 TRBV10-1 NA
TGCGCCAGCAGCGCAAGTCGGTTTGACGAGCAGTACTTC CASSASRFDEQYF NA TRBJ2-7 TRBV5-1 NA
TGTGCCAGCAGCTCCCAGCTGAACACTGAAGCTTTCTTT CASSSQLNTEAFF NA TRBJ1-1 TRBV7-3 NA
TGTGCCAGCAGTTCTCGCACAGATACGCAGTATTTT CASSSRTDTQYF NA TRBJ2-3 TRBV27 NA
TGTGCCAGCACGACGAGTCTTGTCGCTGACGAGCAGTACTTC CASTTSLVADEQYF NA TRBJ2-7 TRBV6-1 few
TGTGCCAGCAGCTTAAAGAATAATAGGGACAGCCACACAGATACGCAGTATTTT CASSLKNNRDSHTDTQYF TRBD1 TRBJ2-3 TRBV7-9 NA
TGCAGCGTGGAGTTGGGGTCGAGGCAGTTCTTC CSVELGSRQFF NA TRBJ2-1 TRBV29-1 once
TGTGCCAGCAGCTTGGTCAGCGATCAGCCCCAGCATTTT CASSLVSDQPQHF NA TRBJ1-5 TRBV7-8 NA
TGTGCCAGCAGGCCGGGGACTAGCGGGATGAGCTCCTACAATGAGCAGTTCTTC CASRPGTSGMSSYNEQFF TRBD2 TRBJ2-1 TRBV27 once
TGTGCCAGCAGATTTAGTAGTGTAGAAAACATTCAGTACTTC CASRFSSVENIQYF NA TRBJ2-4 TRBV7-2 NA
TGTGCCTGGAGTGCGAGCCTACTAGCCTCCTGGGCCTACAATGAGCAGTTCTTC CAWSASLLASWAYNEQFF NA TRBJ2-1 TRBV30 NA
TGTGCCAGTAAATTGGGGACAGGGGAAGAGGGGAACTATGGCTACACCTTC CASKLGTGEEGNYGYTF TRBD1 TRBJ1-2 TRBV28 once
TGTGCCAGCAGCACGACTTTCTCTGGAAACACCATATATTTT CASSTTFSGNTIYF NA TRBJ1-3 TRBV9 NA
TGTGCCTGGAGTGTACGACTTTCAAGCACAGATACGCAGTATTTT CAWSVRLSSTDTQYF NA TRBJ2-3 TRBV30 NA
TGTGCCAGCAGCTTTTTTACGGTGGGCAACACTGAAGCTTTCTTT CASSFFTVGNTEAFF NA TRBJ1-1 TRBV7-2 NA
TGTGCCAGCAGCTTAGATTCGAGTACGGATTATGGCTACACCTTC CASSLDSSTDYGYTF NA TRBJ1-2 TRBV7-2 once
TGTGCCAGCAGCTTAGGCCGACTCTACGAGCAGTACTTC CASSLGRLYEQYF NA TRBJ2-7 TRBV13 NA
TGTGCCAGCAGTTCCCGGTACACTGAAGCTTTCTTT CASSSRYTEAFF NA TRBJ1-1 TRBV5-4 NA
TGTGCCAGCATACCGGCGGGGAAAGATACGCAGTATTTT CASIPAGKDTQYF NA TRBJ2-3 TRBV6-5 NA
TGTGCCAGCTCACCATCGGGCACTGAAGCTTTCTTT CASSPSGTEAFF NA TRBJ1-1 TRBV18 NA
TGTGCCAGCAGTCGCTCGGGGTTTAATGGTCCTTCGTCCTACGAGCAGTACTTC CASSRSGFNGPSSYEQYF NA TRBJ2-7 TRBV12-1 NA
TGCGCCAGCAGCTTGGAGGGATTCAAGCAGCCCCAGCATTTT CASSLEGFKQPQHF NA TRBJ1-5 TRBV5-1 NA
TGTGCCAGCAGCACACAAGAGACCCAGTACTTC CASSTQETQYF NA TRBJ2-5 TRBV2 NA
TGTGCCAGCAGCCAAGGTCGTTCGCGGGACACCTCAACTGAAGCTTTCTTT CASSQGRSRDTSTEAFF NA TRBJ1-1 TRBV14 NA
TGCAGCGTGCAGACAGGGGGTCCAAATCAGCCCCAGCATTTT CSVQTGGPNQPQHF TRBD1 TRBJ1-5 TRBV29-1 NA
TGTGCCAGCAGCTTAGCTCTCATAAGCACAGATACGCAGTATTTT CASSLALISTDTQYF NA TRBJ2-3 TRBV7-2 NA
TGTGCCAGCAGCTTGAGAGACACTGAAGCTTTCTTT CASSLRDTEAFF NA TRBJ1-1 TRBV5-4 NA
TGTGCCAGCAGCTTTGGTCACCTGGGACAGAAAAACACAGATACGCAGTATTTT CASSFGHLGQKNTDTQYF NA TRBJ2-3 TRBV12-1 NA
TGTGCCAGCAGCGTAGGACACTTAGCCTACGAGCAGTACTTC CASSVGHLAYEQYF NA TRBJ2-7 TRBV9 NA